A single sample is the source of the 27 T cell receptor beta chains below, sequenced in a study of blood T cell repertoires in COVID-19. The data were produced by immunoSEQ multiplex PCR, yet TCRdb's version contains in-frame clones alone and is incomplete. The table lists over 25,000 clones, about 80% of them singletons, with 60% to 80% in the top ten. Sequences were obtained from peripheral blood. These receptors all come from a man in his 70s with acute or convalescent COVID-19.

The gene calls are TRBV30 and TRBJ2-2, with TRBD2 as a possible D gene (7 bases). There are 14 residues in the CDR3. Germline loops: CDR1 GTSNPN, CDR2 SVGIG (reference sequence). V was pared by 2 bases and J by 5 bases, with 12 bases between. Here the CDR3 DNA reads TGTGCCTGGAGTCCGGGGGGCGCGACCGGGGAGCTGTTTTTT. This codes for CAWSPGGATGELFF.

V is TRBV6-6 and J is TRBJ1-3, with D unresolved. Germline-derived CDR1 and CDR2 are MNHNY and SVGAGI (reference sequence). V lost 9 bases to trimming and J lost 0 bases, with 12 bases between them. This CDR3 contains 14 residues. CDR3 coding DNA: TGTGCCAGTAACCAAGCGGACTCTGGAAACACCATATATTTT. It specifies CASNQADSGNTIYF.

This sequence joins TRBV19 and TRBJ1-1; 10 bases agree with TRBD1. Germline CDR1 reads LNHDA; CDR2 reads SQIVND (reference sequence). CDR3 length: 17 amino acids. Trimming cost V 5 bases and J 1 base; bases outside gene matches: 10. This CDR3 is CASSAFDRGQRNTEAFF. The CDR3 coding sequence is TGTGCCAGTAGTGCATTCGACAGGGGGCAAAGGAACACTGAAGCTTTCTTT.

This clone was found once. J is TRBJ1-5 and V is TRBV19; D is possibly TRBD1 (5 bases). Looked up from germline, CDR1 is LNHDA and CDR2 is SQIVND (reference sequence). With 6 bases removed from V and 9 bases from J, the gap between germline ends came to 18 bases. CDR3 size: 14 residues. CDR3 sequence (DNA): TGTGCCAGTAGCCCCCCTGGGGCAGGCAGGCCCCAGCATTTT. Its translation: CASSPPGAGRPQHF.

This clone was counted many times. This rearrangement joins TRBV9 to TRBJ1-4, with TRBD1 as a possible D gene (6 bases). CDR3 length: 16 amino acids. Deletions cut 3 bases from V and 6 bases from J, with 18 bases between. CDR1 SGDLS and CDR2 YYNGEE come from the germline V gene. The CDR3 sequence: CASSAQGAGVDEKLFF. In DNA form, the CDR3 reads TGTGCCAGCAGCGCCCAAGGGGCAGGGGTTGATGAAAAACTGTTTTTT.

This clone was picked up one time. This sequence joins TRBV5-1 and TRBJ1-1; unclear D gene. V shed 2 bases and J shed 5 bases, with 7 bases lying between them. The CDR3 spans 12 residues. CDR1 and CDR2 from the germline V gene are SGHRS and YFSETQ. The CDR3 DNA reads TGCGCCAGCAGCTTTGCCGGGACTGAAGCTTTCTTT. This codes for CASSFAGTEAFF.

V is TRBV7-2 and J is TRBJ1-5, with 7 bases matching TRBD1. The CDR3 contains 15 residues. The germline CDR1 and CDR2 sequences are SGHTA and FQGNSA. The trim removed 3 bases at V and 4 bases at J, leaving 6 bases unmatched. The CDR3 reads CASSLEGGRNQPQHF. CDR3 nucleotides: TGTGCCAGCAGCTTGGAAGGGGGCCGAAATCAGCCCCAGCATTTT. Combining the CDR3 with reference TRBV7-2 and TRBJ1-5 gives the whole variable domain GAGVSQSPSNKVTEKGKDVELRCDPISGHTALYWYRQSLGQGLEFLIYFQGNSAPDKSGLPSDRFSAERTGGSVSTLTIQRTQQEDSAVYLCASSLEGGRNQPQHFGDGTRLSIL.

This clone has only one observation. This sequence joins TRBV5-4 and TRBJ2-4, with D unclear. This CDR3 comprises 15 residues. In germline, CDR1 is SGHNT, CDR2 YYREEE (reference sequence). Trimming took off 4 bases at V and 1 base at J, with 12 bases between the two ends. CDR3 loop: CASSAEAGAKNIQYF. The CDR3 region has the DNA TGTGCCAGCAGCGCAGAGGCTGGGGCCAAAAACATTCAGTACTTC.

This clone was observed a single time. This rearrangement joins TRBV5-4 to TRBJ1-2; TRBD1 agrees at 8 bases. Per germline, CDR1 SGHNT and CDR2 YYREEE (reference sequence). Germline trimming cut 4 bases from V and 4 bases from J; bases unmatched to any gene: 3. The CDR3 runs to 13 residues. CDR3: CASSPDRAYGYTF. CDR3 coding DNA: TGTGCCAGCAGCCCGGACAGGGCCTATGGCTACACCTTC. Together with reference TRBV5-4 and TRBJ1-2, the CDR3 gives the full variable domain: ETGVTQSPTHLIKTRGQQVTLRCSSQSGHNTVSWYQQALGQGPQFIFQYYREEENGRGNFPPRFSGLQFPNYSSELNVNALELDDSALYLCASSPDRAYGYTFGSGTRLTVV.

The count of this clone is one. Written as DNA, the CDR3 is TGTGCCAGCAGCCAAGCCGGCGAAGGACAGGGGGGTAGTGAGCAGTTCTTC. It encodes CASSQAGEGQGGSEQFF. J is TRBJ2-1 and V is TRBV3-1 (or the pseudogene TRBV3-2), with 10 positions matching TRBD1. Germline CDR1 reads LGHDT; CDR2 reads YNNKEL (reference sequence). The V gene end was trimmed by 1 base and the J gene end by 9 bases; junction bases not matched to a gene: 12. This CDR3 contains 17 residues.

This clone is medium-sized. The rearrangement joins TRBV5-5 to TRBJ2-7; 13 nucleotides line up with TRBD2. Per the germline V gene, CDR1 is SGHKS and CDR2 is YYEKEE (reference sequence). CDR3 length: 15 amino acids. V dropped 1 base and J dropped 6; count of bases not matched to a gene: 4. DNA of the CDR3: TGTGCCAGCAGCTTGAGGACTAGCGGGAGCAGCGAGCAGTACTTC. Its protein product is CASSLRTSGSSEQYF.

This chain connects TRBV18 to TRBJ1-5; no reliable D call. Germline CDR1 and CDR2: KGHSH and LQKENI. CDR3 length: 14 amino acids. V shed 2 bases and J shed 11 bases, with 16 bases lying between them. The CDR3 bases are TGTGCCAGCTCACCATCTCGTCGGGTGGATTCCCAGCATTTT. Protein sequence: CASSPSRRVDSQHF.

This clone turned up a few times. The chain links TRBV7-3 to TRBJ2-2; no firm D call. V lost 0 bases to trimming and J lost 7 bases, with 3 bases between them. Germline V gene data show CDR1 as SGHTA and CDR2 as FQGTGA. This CDR3 region has 12 residues. The CDR3 loop is CASSLTRGELFF. DNA of the CDR3: TGTGCCAGCAGCTTAACTCGCGGGGAGCTGTTTTTT.

The V gene is TRBV10-3, the J gene TRBJ1-3; the D is unclear. Germline CDR1 is ENHRY and CDR2 is SYGVKD. The CDR3 length is 15 residues. V lost 10 bases, J lost 0 bases, and 16 bases lay in between. Here the CDR3 DNA reads TGTGCCACTGCGGCGGGAGACGTCTCTGGAAACACCATATATTTT. It translates to CATAAGDVSGNTIYF.

This clone appeared once. The chain recombines TRBV5-4 with TRBJ2-7, with 10 nucleotides matching TRBD2. V was pared by 4 bases and J by 3 bases, with 7 bases of the junction left unmatched. In germline, CDR1 is SGHNT, CDR2 YYREEE (reference sequence). This CDR3 has 15 residues. The CDR3 DNA reads as TGTGCCAGCAGCCGGGGGACTAGCGCCTACTACGAGCAGTACTTC. Its translation is CASSRGTSAYYEQYF.

V is TRBV5-1 and J is TRBJ1-4; D not certain. Germline assignment: CDR1 SGHRS and CDR2 YFSETQ. The CDR3 covers 15 residues. V lost 5 bases, J lost 1 base, and 12 bases lay in between. This chain's CDR3 is CASRMTPGTNEKLFF. In DNA, the CDR3 is TGCGCCAGCAGAATGACTCCGGGAACTAATGAAAAACTGTTTTTT.

The chain is built from TRBV7-8 and TRBJ1-5; D remains ambiguous. This CDR3 is 15 amino acids long. The germline CDR1 and CDR2 sequences are SGHVS and FQNEAQ. V shed 2 bases and J shed 1 base, with 9 bases lying between them. The chain's CDR3 is CASSLLSNSNQPQHF. CDR3 in DNA: TGTGCCAGCAGCTTACTGAGTAACAGCAATCAGCCCCAGCATTTT.

The chain is built from TRBV6-5 and TRBJ2-7, with D hard to call. CDR3 length equals 11 residues. Germline CDR1 reads MNHEY; CDR2 reads SVGAGI. V lost 5 bases, J lost 2 bases, and 4 bases lay in between. Here the CDR3 reads CASSTPYEQYF. The CDR3 coding sequence is TGTGCCAGCAGTACACCCTACGAGCAGTACTTC.

The rearrangement uses TRBV28 and TRBJ2-4; 8 positions agree with TRBD1. In germline, CDR1 is MDHEN, CDR2 SYDVKM. The V gene end was trimmed by 2 bases and the J gene end by 7 bases; junction bases not matched to a gene: 10. The CDR3 length is 16 residues. Written as DNA, the CDR3 is TGTGCCAGCAGTTTAGGCGCGGCAGGGGGCATGAACATTCAGTACTTC. Translated: CASSLGAAGGMNIQYF.

V is TRBV14 and J is TRBJ2-1, with D possibly TRBD1 on 5 matching bases. Germline V CDR1 and CDR2: SGHDN, FVKESK. Trimming left V 5 bases short and J 4 bases short, with 9 bases between. The CDR3 extends over 13 amino acids. The CDR3 DNA is TGTGCCAGCAGCAAGTGGACATACAATGAGCAGTTCTTC. Its protein product is CASSKWTYNEQFF.

The chain has TRBV6-5 and TRBJ1-4; 10 positions match TRBD1. Per the germline V gene, CDR1 is MNHEY and CDR2 is SVGAGI. This CDR3 spans 14 amino acids. The V segment lost 6 bases and the J segment 5 bases; nucleotides outside the gene matches: 3. CDR3 loop: CASSQDRGNEKLFF. In DNA form, the CDR3 reads TGTGCCAGCAGCCAGGACAGGGGGAATGAAAAACTGTTTTTT.

This chain joins TRBV28 and TRBJ1-5; D is unresolved. V shed 7 bases and J shed 3 bases, with 10 bases lying between them. Germline-derived CDR1 and CDR2 are MDHEN and SYDVKM. CDR3 length: 13 residues. The CDR3 DNA is TGTGCCAGCATTCGGGAGGCCAATCAGCCCCAGCATTTT. This encodes CASIREANQPQHF.

CDR3 protein: CASSFAGTNQPQHF. The CDR3 DNA is TGTGCCAGCAGTTTCGCAGGAACCAATCAGCCCCAGCATTTT. V is TRBV28 and J is TRBJ1-5, with D unclear. The V gene's germline CDR1 is MDHEN and CDR2 SYDVKM. V was cut by 3 bases and J by 3 bases, with 9 bases left in between. The CDR3 has 14 amino acids. Looking up the rest from reference TRBV28 and TRBJ1-5 gives the full variable domain: DVKVTQSSRYLVKRTGEKVFLECVQDMDHENMFWYRQDPGLGLRLIYFSYDVKMKEKGDIPEGYSVSREKKERFSLILESASTNQTSMYLCASSFAGTNQPQHFGDGTRLSIL.

This chain uses TRBV7-3 with TRBJ1-3, with TRBD1 identical over 8 bases. This CDR3 region has 14 residues. Germline trimming cut 5 bases from V and 3 bases from J; bases unmatched to any gene: 3. The germline V gene encodes CDR1 SGHTA and CDR2 FQGTGA. The CDR3 loop reads CASSMTGVGNTIYF. In DNA form, the CDR3 reads TGTGCCAGCAGCATGACAGGGGTTGGAAACACCATATATTTT.

The chain recombines TRBV6-5 with TRBJ1-2; D gene unclear. In germline, CDR1 is MNHEY, CDR2 SVGAGI. The CDR3 totals 14 residues. V gave up 9 bases and J gave up 0 bases, with 14 bases separating them. The CDR3 bases are TGTGCCAGTCGAGTAATGAGTACTAACTATGGCTACACCTTC. Translation: CASRVMSTNYGYTF.

This chain connects TRBV7-2 to TRBJ2-2; a possible D gene is TRBD1 (6 bases). V lost 5 bases and J lost 6, with 16 bases in between. This CDR3 comprises 15 residues. The germline V gene has CDR1 SGHTA and CDR2 FQGNSA. The CDR3 nucleotides are TGTGCCAGCAGCCTTCTACAGGGTGCGGCCGGGGAGCTGTTTTTT. Translating gives CASSLLQGAAGELFF.

This chain links TRBV7-3 with TRBJ2-1, with 10 bases identical to TRBD2. The CDR3 runs to 14 residues. Trimming took 5 bases from V and 9 from J; bases not matched to a gene: 7. Per germline, CDR1 SGHTA and CDR2 FQGTGA. The CDR3, as DNA: TGTGCCAGCAGCCTCGAGCGGGAGGGCTCTGAGCAGTTCTTC. It yields the protein CASSLEREGSEQFF.